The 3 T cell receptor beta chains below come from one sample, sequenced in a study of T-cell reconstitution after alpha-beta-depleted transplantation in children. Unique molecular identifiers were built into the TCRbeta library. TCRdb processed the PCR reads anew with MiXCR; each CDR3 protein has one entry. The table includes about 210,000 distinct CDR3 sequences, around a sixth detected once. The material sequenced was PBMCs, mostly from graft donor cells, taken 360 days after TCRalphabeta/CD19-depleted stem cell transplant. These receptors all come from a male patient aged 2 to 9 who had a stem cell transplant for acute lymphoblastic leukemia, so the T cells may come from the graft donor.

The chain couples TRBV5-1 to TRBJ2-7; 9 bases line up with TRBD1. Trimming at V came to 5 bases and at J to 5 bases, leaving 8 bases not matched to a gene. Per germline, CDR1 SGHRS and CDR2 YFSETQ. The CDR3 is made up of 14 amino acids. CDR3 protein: CASRPGQGYHEQYF. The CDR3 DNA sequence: TGCGCCAGCAGGCCCGGACAGGGGTATCACGAGCAGTACTTC. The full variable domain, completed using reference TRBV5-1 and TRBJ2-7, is KAGVTQTPRYLIKTRGQQVTLSCSPISGHRSVSWYQQTPGQGLQFLFEYFSETQRNKGNFPGRFSGRQFSNSRSEMNVSTLELGDSALYLCASRPGQGYHEQYFGPGTRLTVT.

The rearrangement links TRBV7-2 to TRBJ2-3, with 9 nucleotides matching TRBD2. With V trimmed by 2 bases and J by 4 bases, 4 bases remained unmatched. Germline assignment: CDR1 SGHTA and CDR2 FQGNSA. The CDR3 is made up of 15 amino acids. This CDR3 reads CASSLMAGGPDTQYF. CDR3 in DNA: TGTGCCAGCAGCTTAATGGCGGGGGGGCCAGATACGCAGTATTTT.

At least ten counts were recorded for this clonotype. DNA for the CDR3: TGCAGTGCTAAAGACAATCAGCCCCAGCATTTT. It specifies CSAKDNQPQHF. V is TRBV20-1 and J is TRBJ1-5; D gene uncertain. V dropped 4 bases and J dropped 3 bases, with 4 bases sitting between them. The CDR3 is 11 residues long. Germline V gives CDR1 DFQATT, CDR2 SNEGSKA (reference sequence).